This T cell receptor (beta chain) derives from a study of human T cells and chemical hapten exposure. Across the study: Alopecia areata, totalis or universalis affected patients who were mostly female.

Germline CDR1 is MGHDK and CDR2 is SYGVNS. CDR3 length: 16 amino acids. J lost 7 bases, V lost 4 bases, and 15 bases had no gene match. The time point is: patch test 2, 6 weeks after DPC sensitization. Noted treatment: therapeutic diphenylcyclopropenone sensitization with weekly scalp DPC. Suited to DPC and affected by alopecia, the donors ranged from 18 to 70 years old. This clonotype was detected a few times. For the library, individual cDNA molecules each received unique molecular identifiers. As handled by the study authors: Samples ranged from roughly 23,224 to 700,000 TCRs, with a median of approximately 100,000. TCRdb fed the RACE reads into MiXCR, producing one record per CDR3 protein. V and J calls and clone size were set by TCRdb, not the authors. The sample lists about 69,000 distinct CDR3 sequences, 10% occurring once.

This TCR was recovered from a woman in her forties or fifties with alopecia areata. Some clones in this sample may be carry-over from other donors' samples. The chain links TRBV25-1 to TRBJ2-7, with TRBD1 matching 8 bases. The source was whole blood, collected in connection with sensitization to the hapten diphenylcyclopropenone (DPC). CDR3: CASSAIGQGGMREQYF. CDR3 in DNA: TGTGCCAGCAGTGCGATCGGACAGGGAGGAATGCGGGAGCAGTACTTC.